A single T cell receptor (beta chain) is shown here with its context. Its antigen target is currently unknown. Nothing much larger sits one base from this clone, and base qualities are not available. Library prep was done by 5' RACE. The second PCR ran for roughly 7 to 11 cycles and used a J-beta primer mix along with a sample-barcoded 5' primer. A unique molecular identifier was introduced onto each TCR beta cDNA molecule by a template-switch 5' adaptor carrying 12 random nucleotides. At least 3 million CDR3-containing paired-end reads were obtained from each sample. All of the RNA was converted into first-strand cDNA using the Mint cDNA synthesis kit, with a TRBC-specific oligonucleotide serving as the primer. After uracil-DNA glycosylase treatment, a first 18-cycle PCR used universal primers M1SS and BC2_uni_R on all cDNA. In the original analysis: Normalization of each sample was performed by random selection of 1 million high-quality reads, each carrying a distinct molecular identifier. Reads sharing molecular identifiers were discarded rather than binned into consensus sequences. MiTCR, set to a Q25 quality threshold and the strictest error-elimination algorithm, was used for CDR3 identification, clonotype clustering and error correction. Lower-bound total TCR beta diversity was estimated with a nonparametric unseen species model using Euler transformation. In TCRdb, the public reads were trimmed at Q25 with fastp and aligned with MiXCR, with productive beta chains retained. Every entry covers one CDR3 protein and lists the most common genes and DNA from its rows. None of the V and J calls come from the authors' own analysis; TCRdb made them. The sample has 1.8 million or so distinct CDR3 sequences on record, more than 35% of them singletons. The top ten clonotypes cover about 21% of the sample.

The source of the sample is a study of blood T cells in healthy people across ages (dated by TCRdb to between 2015 and 2016). About the full investigation: In model experiments, roughly one uniquely barcoded TCR beta cDNA molecule per two T cells was captured by template switching. To track age-related changes in TCR beta repertoire diversity, the study relied on deep sequencing normalized with unique cDNA molecular identifiers. Donors were grouped into four age groups: young (average approximately 15 years), middle-aged (about 40), aged (around 60) and long-lived (just over 80). To avoid experimental bias, donors of different ages were distributed randomly across sequencing lanes. For two donors (one aged 18 to 30 and one aged 80 or older), the study analyzed two additional independent replicas of 1 million unique cDNA reads from the same blood draw.

Study-wide findings and limitations: Conclusive comparison of naive and antigen-experienced compartments was prevented by the profiling of bulk unsorted PBMCs. Compared with the aged group, the long-lived group had more naive CD4+ T cells, fewer expanded clones and increased TCR diversity, suggesting age selection. Total diversity estimates from one million sequenced T cells were considered lower bounds and underestimates. Because donor CMV infection status was unknown, age-related changes in expanded clonotypes were potentially confounded. Observed TCR beta diversity per million T cells fell roughly linearly with age, and a significant reduction was already apparent by age approximately 40. The percentage of naive T cells measured by flow cytometry correlated strongly with observed TCR beta diversity.

The donors were 40 or so Caucasian individuals from Russia, aged roughly 6 to 100 years, who were systemically healthy. Roughly 9 milliliters of peripheral blood were drawn from each donor into EDTA-treated Vacutainer tubes. Ficoll-Paque density-gradient centrifugation was used to isolate PBMCs, with at least 6.5 million obtained per sample. Trizol reagent was used to extract total RNA from the PBMCs, yielding at least 6 micrograms per sample. Naive CD45RAhigh/CD27high T cell percentages were measured by flow cytometry on a PBMC aliquot from every donor. From a lookup of the germline V gene, CDR1 and CDR2 are ENHRY and SYGVKD. Including the terminal cysteine and phenylalanine, the CDR3 comprises 15 residues. The sequence is cut down to CDR3 DNA, 45 bases in frame from base 1. V loses 3 bases, J loses 4 bases, and the germline ends lie 15 bases apart.

The rearrangement joined TRBV10-3 to TRBJ2-5; 5 matching bases give a weak D call of TRBD2. What was sequenced was blood. The clonotype originates from a human donor in good health. The CDR3 sequence is CAISDSGLEGETQYF. The DNA reads TGTGCCATCAGTGACTCCGGGCTTGAGGGAGAGACCCAGTACTTC.